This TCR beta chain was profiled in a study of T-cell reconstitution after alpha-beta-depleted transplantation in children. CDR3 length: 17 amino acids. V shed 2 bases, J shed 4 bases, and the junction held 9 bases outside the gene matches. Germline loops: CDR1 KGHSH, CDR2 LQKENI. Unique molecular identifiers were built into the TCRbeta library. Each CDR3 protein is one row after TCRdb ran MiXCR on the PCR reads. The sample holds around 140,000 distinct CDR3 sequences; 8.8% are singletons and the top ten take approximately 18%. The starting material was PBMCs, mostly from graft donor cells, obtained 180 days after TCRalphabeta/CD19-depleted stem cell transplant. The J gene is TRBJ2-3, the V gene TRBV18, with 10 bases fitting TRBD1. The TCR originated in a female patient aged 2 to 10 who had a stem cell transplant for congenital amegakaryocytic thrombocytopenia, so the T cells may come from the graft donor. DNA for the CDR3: TGTGCCAGCTCACCAAAAGTTCCCGGGACAGGGGCAGATACGCAGTATTTT. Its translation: CASSPKVPGTGADTQYF.